The TCR beta chain under discussion was sequenced for a study of control samples from healthy donors and cancer patients. TCRdb's table, derived via immunoSEQ multiplex PCR, lists solely in-frame clones and lacks some. In the table there are some 100,000 clones, around nine tenths of which are singletons. The CDR3 sequence is 15 residues long. From germline, CDR1 is MNHNS and CDR2 SASEGT. V trimming: 3 bases; J trimming: 7 bases; junction bases outside the gene matches: 5. The clonotype originates from a young man in good health. The chain recombines TRBV6-1 with TRBJ2-7, with 14 positions matching TRBD2. Sequencing was carried out using blood. CDR3 residues: CASSEGTSGSLEQYF. The CDR3 nucleotides are TGTGCCAGCAGTGAGGGGACTAGCGGGAGTCTTGAGCAGTACTTC.